Sequencing of this T cell receptor (beta chain) was carried out in a study of cytomegalovirus exposure and HLA in healthy donors. This CDR3 region has 13 residues. CDR1 and CDR2 (germline): MDHEN, SYDVKM. J gave up 1 base and V 10 bases, and 4 bases lay outside the gene matches. The PCR had 60 Vbeta and 13 Jbeta primers. Sequenced by immunoSEQ multiplex PCR; TCRdb stores in-frame clones only, minus some. The sample includes more than 85,000 clones, roughly two thirds of them seen just once. The sample comprised PBMCs. The receptor was derived from a man aged 25-45 years in good health and CMV-seronegative. This chain uses TRBV28 with TRBJ1-1; 9 bases match TRBD1. The CDR3 protein is CAIPGQGNTEAFF. The CDR3, as DNA: TGTGCCATCCCGGGACAGGGGAACACTGAAGCTTTCTTT. Drawing the rest from reference TRBV28 and TRBJ1-1, the complete variable domain is DVKVTQSSRYLVKRTGEKVFLECVQDMDHENMFWYRQDPGLGLRLIYFSYDVKMKEKGDIPEGYSVSREKKERFSLILESASTNQTSMYLCAIPGQGNTEAFFGQGTRLTVV.